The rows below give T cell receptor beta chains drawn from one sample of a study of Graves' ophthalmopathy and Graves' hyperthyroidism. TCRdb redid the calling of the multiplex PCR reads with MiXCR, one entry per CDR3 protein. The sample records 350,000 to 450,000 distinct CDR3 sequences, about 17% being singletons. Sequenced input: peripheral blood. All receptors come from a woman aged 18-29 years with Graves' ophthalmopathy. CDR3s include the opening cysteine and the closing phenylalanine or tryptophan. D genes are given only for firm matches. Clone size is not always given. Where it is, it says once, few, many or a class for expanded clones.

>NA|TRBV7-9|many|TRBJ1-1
TGTGCCAGCAGCTTAATCCGGGGTGCTGAAGCTTTCTTT
CASSLIRGAEAFF
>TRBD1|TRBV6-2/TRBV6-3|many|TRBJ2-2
TGTGCCAGCAGGCTTTCCGGGACAGGGAACACCGGGGAGCTGTTTTTT
CASRLSGTGNTGELFF
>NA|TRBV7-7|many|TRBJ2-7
TGTGCTAGCATCTCCCAGGTTAGCTCCTACGAGCAGTACTTC
CASISQVSSYEQYF
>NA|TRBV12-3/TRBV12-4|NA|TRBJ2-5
TGTGCCAGCAGTTTCGCCAGGGAAGAGACCCAGTACTTC
CASSFAREETQYF
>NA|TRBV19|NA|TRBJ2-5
TGTGCCAGTAGTGATTTTGAGACAGAAGAGACCCAGTACTTC
CASSDFETEETQYF
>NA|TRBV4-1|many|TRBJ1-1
TGCGCCAGCAGCCCCGGCAGGGAATTCCCTCTGAACACTGAAGCTTTCTTT
CASSPGREFPLNTEAFF
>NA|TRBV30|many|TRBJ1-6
TGTGCTTGGGCTGGGCCGGCAGCCTCACCCCTCCACTTT
CAWAGPAASPLHF
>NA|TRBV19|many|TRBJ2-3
TGTGCCAGTAGTACCCAGCGAACAGATACGCAGTATTTT
CASSTQRTDTQYF
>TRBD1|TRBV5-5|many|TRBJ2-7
TGTGCCAGCAGCTTCACAACAGGGGGCGAGCAGTACTTC
CASSFTTGGEQYF
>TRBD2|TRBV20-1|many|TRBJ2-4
TGCAGTGCTAGACAAGCCGGGGGGGGCATTCAGTACTTC
CSARQAGGGIQYF
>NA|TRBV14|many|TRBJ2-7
TGTGCCAGCAGCCAAGGAAACGGCGTGGCGTACGAGCAGTACTTC
CASSQGNGVAYEQYF
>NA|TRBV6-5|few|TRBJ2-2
TGTGCCAGCAGTTTCGCGGCTGCCGGGGAGCTGTTTTTT
CASSFAAAGELFF
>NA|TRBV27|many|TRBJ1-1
TGTGCCAGTCGTCAGGGGCGCCACACTGAAGCTTTCTTT
CASRQGRHTEAFF
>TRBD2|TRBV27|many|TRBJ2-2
TGTGCCAGCACCTCTTTGGGGGGGAGGGGATACACCGGGGAGCTGTTTTTT
CASTSLGGRGYTGELFF
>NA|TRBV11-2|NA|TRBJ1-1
TGTGCCAGCAGCTTAGTTACGGGCCTGATCAGCACTGAAGCTTTCTTT
CASSLVTGLISTEAFF
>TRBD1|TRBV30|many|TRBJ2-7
TGTGCCTGGAGTGCGGGACAGGGACACGAGCAGTACTTC
CAWSAGQGHEQYF
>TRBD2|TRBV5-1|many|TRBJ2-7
TGCGCCAGCAGCCGGATAGCGGGCTACGAGCAGTACTTC
CASSRIAGYEQYF
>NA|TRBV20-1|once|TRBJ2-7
TGCAGTGCTAGTAGTGGCAAAAGCTCCTACGAGCAGTACTTC
CSASSGKSSYEQYF
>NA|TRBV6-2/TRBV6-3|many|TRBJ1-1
TGTGCCAGCAGTTACTCGACAGAGGGGATGGCTAGGACTGAAGCTTTCTTT
CASSYSTEGMARTEAFF
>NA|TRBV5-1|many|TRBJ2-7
TGCGCCAGCAGCTTGGTAGGTAGGACTAACAGTTACGAGCAGTACTTC
CASSLVGRTNSYEQYF
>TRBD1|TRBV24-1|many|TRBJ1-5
TGTGCCACCAGTGATCCGACAGGGGGTGATCAGCCCCAGCATTTT
CATSDPTGGDQPQHF
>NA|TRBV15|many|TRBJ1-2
TGTGCCACCAGCAGGGTTCGGCGCGACTACACCTTC
CATSRVRRDYTF
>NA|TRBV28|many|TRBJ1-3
TGTGCCAGCAGTGCAAATCTTTGGGTCTCTGGAAACACCATATATTTT
CASSANLWVSGNTIYF
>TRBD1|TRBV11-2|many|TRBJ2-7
TGTGCCAGCAGCCTGACAGGGGGCCTCTCCTACGAGCAGTACTTC
CASSLTGGLSYEQYF
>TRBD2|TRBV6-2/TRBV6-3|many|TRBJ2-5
TGTGCCAGCACTTCCCGAGCAGCGACTAGCCGGGGGACCCAGTACTTC
CASTSRAATSRGTQYF
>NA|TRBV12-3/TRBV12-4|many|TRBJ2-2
TGTGCCAGCAGAACCGGGACACCTTCGAACACCGGGGAGCTGTTTTTT
CASRTGTPSNTGELFF
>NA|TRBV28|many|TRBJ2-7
TGTGCCAGCAGCCCTCCGGACAGATTCTACGAGCAGTACTTC
CASSPPDRFYEQYF
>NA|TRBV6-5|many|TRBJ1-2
TGTGCCAGCAGTTACTCGGGGACTCTCAACTATGGCTACACCTTC
CASSYSGTLNYGYTF
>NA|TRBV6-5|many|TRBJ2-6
TGTGCCAGCAGTTACTCGAGCCTCAACGTCCTGACTTTC
CASSYSSLNVLTF
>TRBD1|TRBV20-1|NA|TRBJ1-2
TGCAGTGCCCAACAGTGGGGGACAGGGTTGGATGGCTACACCTTC
CSAQQWGTGLDGYTF
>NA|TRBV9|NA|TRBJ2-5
TGTGCCAGCAGCGTAACAAGATCAGCGACCCAGTACTTC
CASSVTRSATQYF
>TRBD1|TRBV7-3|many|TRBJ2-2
TGTGCCAGCAGCTTCGACAGGGGTGACGGGGAGCTGTTTTTT
CASSFDRGDGELFF
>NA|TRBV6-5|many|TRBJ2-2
TGTGCCAGCAGTTACGGGAGGAGACCCGGCTCTGGGGAGCTGTTTTTT
CASSYGRRPGSGELFF
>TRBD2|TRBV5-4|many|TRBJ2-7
TGTGCCAGCAGCGCCCCGGCGGGGGGCCGGTCCGAGCAGTACTTC
CASSAPAGGRSEQYF
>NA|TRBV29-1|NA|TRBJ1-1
TGCAGCGTTTCGAACACCCTAGACACTGAAGCTTTCTTT
CSVSNTLDTEAFF
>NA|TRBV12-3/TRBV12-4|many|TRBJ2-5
TGTGCCAGCAGTTTATTACGGGAAGGGAGTCAGTACTTC
CASSLLREGSQYF
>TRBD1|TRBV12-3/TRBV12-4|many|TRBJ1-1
TGTGCCAGCAGTTTATCCCCGGGACAGGGGAGGGGAGCTTTCTTT
CASSLSPGQGRGAFF
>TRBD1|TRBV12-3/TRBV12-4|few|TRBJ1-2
TGTGCCAGCAGTACGGATGGACAGGGGGTCGATGGCTACACCTTC
CASSTDGQGVDGYTF
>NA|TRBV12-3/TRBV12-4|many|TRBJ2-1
TGTGCCAGCAGTTTAACAGGGAGGGGGAATGAGCAGTTCTTC
CASSLTGRGNEQFF
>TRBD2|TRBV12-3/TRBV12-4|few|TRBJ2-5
TGTGCCAGCAGTCTAGCGGGAGGAATAGAGACCCAGTACTTC
CASSLAGGIETQYF
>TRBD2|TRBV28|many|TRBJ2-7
TGTGCCAGCAGTCCTCTAGCGGGACACTACGAGCAGTACTTC
CASSPLAGHYEQYF
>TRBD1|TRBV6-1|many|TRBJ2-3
TGTGCCAGCAGTGAATGGGGACAGGTCGTCTCAGATACGCAGTATTTT
CASSEWGQVVSDTQYF
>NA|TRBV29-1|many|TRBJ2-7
TGCAGCGCCGGGACAATCGGGGCGGAGCAGTACTTC
CSAGTIGAEQYF
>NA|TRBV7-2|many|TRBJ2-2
TGTGCCAGCAGCTTAGGAGGGGGAGCGACCGGGGAGCTGTTTTTT
CASSLGGGATGELFF
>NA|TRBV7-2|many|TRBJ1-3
TGTGCCAGCAGCTTGGGACCCCCTGGAAACACCATATATTTT
CASSLGPPGNTIYF